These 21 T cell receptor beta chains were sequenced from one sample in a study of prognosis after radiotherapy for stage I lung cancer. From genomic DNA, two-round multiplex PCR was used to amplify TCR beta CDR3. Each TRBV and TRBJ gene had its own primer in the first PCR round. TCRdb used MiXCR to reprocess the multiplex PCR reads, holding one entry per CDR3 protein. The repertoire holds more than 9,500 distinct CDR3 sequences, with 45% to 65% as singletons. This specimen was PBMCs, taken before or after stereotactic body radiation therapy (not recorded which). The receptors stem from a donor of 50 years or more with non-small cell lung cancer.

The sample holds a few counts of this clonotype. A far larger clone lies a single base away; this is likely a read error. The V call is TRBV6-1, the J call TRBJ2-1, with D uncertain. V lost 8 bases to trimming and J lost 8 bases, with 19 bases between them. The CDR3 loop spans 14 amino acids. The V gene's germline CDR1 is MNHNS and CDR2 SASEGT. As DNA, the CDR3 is TGTGCCAGCTTTTCCGCCCCTCGTGGGGATGAGCAGTTCTTC. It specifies CASFSAPRGDEQFF.

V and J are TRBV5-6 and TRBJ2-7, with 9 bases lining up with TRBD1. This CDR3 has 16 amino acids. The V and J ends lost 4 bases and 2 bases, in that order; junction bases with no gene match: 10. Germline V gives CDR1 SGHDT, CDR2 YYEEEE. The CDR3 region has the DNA TGTGCCAGCAGCGGTGGACCGGGACAGGGAACCTACGAGCAGTACTTC. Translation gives CASSGGPGQGTYEQYF.

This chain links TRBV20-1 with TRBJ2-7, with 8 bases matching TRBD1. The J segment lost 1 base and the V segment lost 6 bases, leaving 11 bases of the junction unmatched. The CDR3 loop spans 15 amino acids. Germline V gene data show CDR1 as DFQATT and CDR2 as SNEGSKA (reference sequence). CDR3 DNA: TGCAGTGCCAGTGCCGGACAGGGTATATCCTACGAGCAGTACTTC. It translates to CSASAGQGISYEQYF.

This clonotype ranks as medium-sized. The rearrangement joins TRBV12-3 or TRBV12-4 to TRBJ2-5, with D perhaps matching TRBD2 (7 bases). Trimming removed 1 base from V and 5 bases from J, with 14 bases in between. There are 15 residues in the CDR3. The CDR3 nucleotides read TGTGCCAGCAGTTTAGGCGTGGGGGGGCTGGAGACCCAGTACTTC. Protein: CASSLGVGGLETQYF.

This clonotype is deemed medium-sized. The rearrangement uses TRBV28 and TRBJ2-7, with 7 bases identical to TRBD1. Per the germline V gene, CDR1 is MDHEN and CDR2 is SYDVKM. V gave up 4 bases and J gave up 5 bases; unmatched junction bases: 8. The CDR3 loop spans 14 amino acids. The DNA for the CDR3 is TGTGCCAGCAGTTCACAGGGGATTCAGGACGAGCAGTACTTC. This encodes CASSSQGIQDEQYF.

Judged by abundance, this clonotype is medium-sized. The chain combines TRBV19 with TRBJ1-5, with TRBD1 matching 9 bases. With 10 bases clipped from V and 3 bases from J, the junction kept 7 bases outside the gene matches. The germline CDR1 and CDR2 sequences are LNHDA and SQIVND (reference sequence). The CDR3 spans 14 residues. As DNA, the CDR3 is TGTGCCACCGATACAGGGGGCTTCAATCAGCCCCAGCATTTT. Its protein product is CATDTGGFNQPQHF. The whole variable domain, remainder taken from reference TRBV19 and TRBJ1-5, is DGGITQSPKYLFRKEGQNVTLSCEQNLNHDAMYWYRQDPGQGLRLIYYSQIVNDFQKGDIAEGYSVSREKKESFPLTVTSAQKNPTAFYLCATDTGGFNQPQHFGDGTRLSIL.

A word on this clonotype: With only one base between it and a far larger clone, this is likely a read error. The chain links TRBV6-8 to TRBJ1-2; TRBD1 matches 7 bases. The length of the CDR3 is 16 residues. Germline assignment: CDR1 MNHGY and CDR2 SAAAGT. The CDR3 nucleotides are TGTTCCAGCAGTAAAACCCCCGGGACAGCAACCTATGGCTACACCTTC. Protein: CSSSKTPGTATYGYTF.

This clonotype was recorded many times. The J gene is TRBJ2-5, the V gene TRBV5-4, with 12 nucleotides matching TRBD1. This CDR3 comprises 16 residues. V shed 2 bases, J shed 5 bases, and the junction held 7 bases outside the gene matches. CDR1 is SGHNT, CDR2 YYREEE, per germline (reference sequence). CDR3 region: CASSLGDRGHGETQYF. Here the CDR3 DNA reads TGTGCCAGCAGCTTAGGGGACAGGGGGCATGGGGAGACCCAGTACTTC.

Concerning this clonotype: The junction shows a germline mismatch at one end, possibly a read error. The CDR3 is CASRPLGGSGSDTKYF. In DNA form, the CDR3 reads TGTGCCAGCAGACCCCTGGGGGGTTCCGGCTCAGATACGAAGTATTTT. The genes are TRBV6-1 and TRBJ2-3; D might be TRBD2 (6 bases). The germline CDR1 and CDR2 sequences are MNHNS and SASEGT. The CDR3 spans 16 residues.

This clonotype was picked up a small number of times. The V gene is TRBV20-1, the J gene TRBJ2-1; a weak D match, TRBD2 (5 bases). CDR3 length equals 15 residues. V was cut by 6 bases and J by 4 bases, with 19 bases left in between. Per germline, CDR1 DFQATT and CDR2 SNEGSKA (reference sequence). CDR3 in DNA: TGCAGTGCCGTTTTGCATCGCGGGCGTTACAATGAGCAGTTCTTC. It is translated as CSAVLHRGRYNEQFF.

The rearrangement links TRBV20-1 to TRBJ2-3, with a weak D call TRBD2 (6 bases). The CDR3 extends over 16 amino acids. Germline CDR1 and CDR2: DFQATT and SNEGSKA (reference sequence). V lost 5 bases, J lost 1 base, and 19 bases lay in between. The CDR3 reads CSAPIRSGGRTDTQYF. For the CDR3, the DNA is TGCAGTGCTCCCATTAGGAGCGGAGGGCGCACAGATACGCAGTATTTT.

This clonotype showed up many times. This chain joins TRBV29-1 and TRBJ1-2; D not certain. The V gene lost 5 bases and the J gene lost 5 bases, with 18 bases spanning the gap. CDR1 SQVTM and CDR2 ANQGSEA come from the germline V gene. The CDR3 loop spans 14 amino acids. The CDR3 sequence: CSVQQYDKSYGYTF. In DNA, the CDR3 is TGCAGCGTTCAACAGTATGATAAGTCATATGGCTACACCTTC. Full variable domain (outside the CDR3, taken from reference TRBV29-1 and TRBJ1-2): SAVISQKPSRDICQRGTSLTIQCQVDSQVTMMFWYRQQPGQSLTLIATANQGSEATYESGFVIDKFPISRPNLTFSTLTVSNMSPEDSSIYLCSVQQYDKSYGYTFGSGTRLTVV.

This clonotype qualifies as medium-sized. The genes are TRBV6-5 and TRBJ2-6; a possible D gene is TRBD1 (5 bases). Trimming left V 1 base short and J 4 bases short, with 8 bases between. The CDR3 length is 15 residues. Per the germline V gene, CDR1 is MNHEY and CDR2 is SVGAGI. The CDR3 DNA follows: TGTGCCAGCAGTTACTGGTCAGGGGGGGCCAACGTCCTGACTTTC. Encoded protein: CASSYWSGGANVLTF.

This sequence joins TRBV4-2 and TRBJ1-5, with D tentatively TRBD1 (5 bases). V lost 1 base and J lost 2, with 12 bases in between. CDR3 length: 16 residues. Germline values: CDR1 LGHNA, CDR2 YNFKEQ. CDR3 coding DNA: TGTGCCAGCAGCCAAGGGGGCCCAGGGCGCAATCAGCCCCAGCATTTT. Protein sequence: CASSQGGPGRNQPQHF.

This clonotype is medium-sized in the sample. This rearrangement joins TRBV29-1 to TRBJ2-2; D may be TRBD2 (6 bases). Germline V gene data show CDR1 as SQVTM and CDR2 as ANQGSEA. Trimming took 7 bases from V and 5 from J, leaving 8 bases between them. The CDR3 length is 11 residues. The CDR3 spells CSGLVTGELFF. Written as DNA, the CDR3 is TGCAGCGGACTAGTAACCGGGGAGCTGTTTTTT.

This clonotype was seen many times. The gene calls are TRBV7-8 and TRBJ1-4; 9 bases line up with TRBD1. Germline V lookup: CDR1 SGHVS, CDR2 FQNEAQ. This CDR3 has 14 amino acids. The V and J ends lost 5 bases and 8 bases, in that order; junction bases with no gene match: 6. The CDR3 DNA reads TGTGCCAGCAGCCAGGGACAGGGCGGCGAAAAACTGTTTTTT. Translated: CASSQGQGGEKLFF.

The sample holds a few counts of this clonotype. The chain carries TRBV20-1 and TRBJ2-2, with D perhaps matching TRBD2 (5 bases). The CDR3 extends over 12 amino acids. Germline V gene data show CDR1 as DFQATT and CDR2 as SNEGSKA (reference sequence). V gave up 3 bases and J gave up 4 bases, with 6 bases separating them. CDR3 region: CSASTSTGELFF. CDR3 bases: TGCAGTGCTAGTACTAGCACCGGGGAGCTGTTTTTT.

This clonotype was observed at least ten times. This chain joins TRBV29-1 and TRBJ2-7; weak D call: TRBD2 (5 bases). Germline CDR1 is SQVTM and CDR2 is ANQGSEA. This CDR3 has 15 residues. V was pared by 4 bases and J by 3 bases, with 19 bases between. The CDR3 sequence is CSVANPSGGLYEQYF. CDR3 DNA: TGCAGCGTTGCAAACCCCAGCGGAGGCCTCTACGAGCAGTACTTC.

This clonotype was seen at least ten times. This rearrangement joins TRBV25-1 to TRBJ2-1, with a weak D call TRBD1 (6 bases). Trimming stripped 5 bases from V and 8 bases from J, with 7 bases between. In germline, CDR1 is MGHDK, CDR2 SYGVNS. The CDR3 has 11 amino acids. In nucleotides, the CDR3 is TGTGCCAGCAGTTCAGGGGATGAGCAGTTCTTC. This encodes CASSSGDEQFF.

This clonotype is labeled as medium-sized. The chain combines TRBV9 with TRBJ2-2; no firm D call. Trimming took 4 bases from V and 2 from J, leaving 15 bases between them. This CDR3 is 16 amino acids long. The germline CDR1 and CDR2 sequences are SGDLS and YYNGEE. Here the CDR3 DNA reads TGTGCCAGCAGCCTAACGACAACCCCCAACACCGGGGAGCTGTTTTTT. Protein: CASSLTTTPNTGELFF.

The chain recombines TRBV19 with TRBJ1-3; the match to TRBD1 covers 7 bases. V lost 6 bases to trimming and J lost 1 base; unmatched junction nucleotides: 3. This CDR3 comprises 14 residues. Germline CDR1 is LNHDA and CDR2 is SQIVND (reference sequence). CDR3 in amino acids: CASRTGSSGNTIYF. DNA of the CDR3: TGTGCCAGTAGGACAGGGTCTTCTGGAAACACCATATATTTT.